The T cell receptor beta chain described here comes from a study of T cell responses to AZD1222 COVID-19 vaccine. Broader study findings: Donors skewed white British and female; clonal diversity was possibly underestimated.

Produced via immunoSEQ multiplex PCR; TCRdb's table is partial and in-frame only. The sample has some 140,000 clones, 70% to 90% seen once. This CDR3 has 17 amino acids. Germline V lookup: CDR1 SGDLS, CDR2 YYNGEE. The trim removed 0 bases at V and 5 bases at J, leaving 10 bases unmatched. On this clone itself: The antigen remains unidentified.

This sequence joins TRBV9 and TRBJ1-1; 10 positions agree with TRBD1. The TCR originated in an adult who received the AZD1222 COVID-19 vaccine. The starting material was peripheral blood, obtained 28 days after the second AZD1222 dose. As DNA, the CDR3 is TGTGCCAGCAGCGTAGGGGTAAACCGGGACAGGGGAACTGAAGCTTTCTTT. Translated, it gives CASSVGVNRDRGTEAFF.